The rows below give T cell receptor beta chains drawn from one sample of a study of cytomegalovirus exposure and HLA in healthy donors. Profiled with immunoSEQ multiplex PCR; TCRdb holds only in-frame clones, not every one. Among more than 150,000 clones listed, more than 75% were seen once. The material sequenced was PBMCs. The receptors originated from a man aged 40-49 years in good health and CMV-seronegative. Each CDR3 is given with its conserved first and last residue. A row's size may be missing; if present it is once, few, many or a size class.

TRBV5-1,TRBJ2-2,NA,CASSFPGRGRDTGELFF
TRBV7-2,TRBJ1-3,NA,CASSSKAGSSGNTIYF
TRBV28,TRBJ2-3,NA,CASSSGTSGGYGTQYF
TRBV4-2,TRBJ1-2,NA,CASSQVAREGRLGYTF
TRBV30,TRBJ2-7,few,CAWSVGGNPYEQYF
TRBV2,TRBJ1-4,NA,CASSYRGGEKLFF
TRBV2,TRBJ2-2,NA,CASSRLAGANTGELFF
TRBV7-2,TRBJ1-2,few,CASSPRTGEYGYTF
TRBV7-6,TRBJ2-2,NA,CASSHANTGELFF
TRBV19,TRBJ1-2,NA,CASSTPTTGSYGYTF
TRBV30,TRBJ1-1,few,CAWKGENTEAFF
TRBV15,TRBJ1-1,NA,CATSRVTGSTEAFF
TRBV27,TRBJ2-3,once,CASSFFSSGSTDTQYF
TRBV6-6,TRBJ2-7,NA,CASNHGSGLGVEQYF
TRBV18,TRBJ2-6,NA,CASSPDSGGANVLTF
TRBV21-1,TRBJ2-6,NA,CASSTRGLFSGANVLTF
TRBV19,TRBJ1-5,NA,CASTLRGINQPQHF
TRBV25-1,TRBJ2-3,NA,CASSVASGRTDTQYF
TRBV6-1,TRBJ1-5,once,CASTRVRVDNQPQHF
TRBV6-5,TRBJ1-6,NA,CASSTGASPLHF
TRBV28,TRBJ1-1,NA,CASRHTEIQETFF
TRBV2,TRBJ1-3,NA,CASSESIRVSVTIYF
TRBV11-3,TRBJ1-1,NA,CASSLEGYRDEAFF
TRBV18,TRBJ2-3,NA,CASSPRGAGESDTQYF
TRBV28,TRBJ1-1,NA,CASSFGGAVNTEAFF
TRBV23-1,TRBJ1-3,once,CASSYDRGPSGNTIYF
TRBV7-6,TRBJ1-2,once,CASNDPGTGDSGYTF
TRBV7-9,TRBJ2-7,once,CASSFPGQGYEQYF
TRBV27,TRBJ2-7,NA,CASSPDRGGYEQYF
TRBV11-1,TRBJ1-1,NA,CASSSPTGAGDTEAFF
TRBV11-3,TRBJ2-3,few,CASSPYTGVWVDTQYF
TRBV7-2,TRBJ1-1,NA,CASSFGGTGVSEAFF
TRBV5-1,TRBJ2-2,NA,CASSPSRANTGELFF
TRBV19,TRBJ1-1,few,CASIKGQGRNTEAFF
TRBV7-6,TRBJ2-1,NA,CASSSSGTTSTYNEQFF
TRBV27,TRBJ2-2,NA,CASSFTGTGELFF
TRBV29-1,TRBJ2-1,NA,CSATLAGAPLYSEQFF
TRBV19,TRBJ1-2,NA,CASSTRTAANYGYTF
TRBV28,TRBJ2-7,few,CASSLGTVGAYEQYF
TRBV2,TRBJ2-1,NA,CASLQRGTSVYNEQFF
TRBV14,TRBJ2-5,NA,CASSQDRWGTGWNQETQYF
TRBV7-2,TRBJ2-1,NA,CASIQDRSSYNEQFF
TRBV6-6,TRBJ1-1,NA,CASSSGQSNTEAFF
TRBV14,TRBJ1-1,NA,CASSQFWGPHFFTEAFF
TRBV5-1,TRBJ1-2,NA,CASSEQGAGYTF
TRBV29-1,TRBJ2-2,few,CSVPSLLTSGRVENTGELFF
TRBV7-9,TRBJ1-2,NA,CASSPPGLGTWGYTF
TRBV7-2,TRBJ1-2,NA,CASSPRGRYGYTF
TRBV18,TRBJ1-1,NA,CASSPPPLSYGGDEAFF
TRBV19,TRBJ1-5,few,CASSIVQGPQHF